One sample yielded the 5 T cell receptor beta chains listed below, sequenced in a study of blood T cell repertoires in COVID-19. Clones were sequenced by immunoSEQ multiplex PCR, and TCRdb holds only the in-frame ones, with some missing. The sample has roughly 250,000 clones, roughly four fifths seen once. The material sequenced was peripheral blood. These receptors were obtained from a woman over 75 with acute or convalescent COVID-19.

The gene calls are TRBV25-1 and TRBJ1-6; 9 bases align to TRBD1. The V segment lost 2 bases and the J segment 5 bases; nucleotides outside the gene matches: 1. The CDR3 has 15 amino acids. CDR1 is MGHDK and CDR2 is SYGVNS in the germline V gene. CDR3 in DNA: TGTGCCAGCAGTGAAACAGGGGGCGATAATTCACCCCTCCACTTT. Translated, it gives CASSETGGDNSPLHF.

This clone was seen only once. The gene calls are TRBV10-1 and TRBJ2-3, with D perhaps TRBD2 (6 bases). Germline lookup yields CDR1 WNHNN and CDR2 SYGVQD (reference sequence). With 2 bases removed from V and 3 bases from J, the gap between germline ends came to 9 bases. The CDR3 runs to 14 residues. The CDR3 DNA follows: TGCGCCAGCAGTGAGGGGGGAGGAACAGATACGCAGTATTTT. The encoded protein is CASSEGGGTDTQYF.

This chain uses TRBV3-1 (or the pseudogene TRBV3-2) with TRBJ2-7; 14 bases line up with TRBD2. Germline lookup yields CDR1 LGHDT and CDR2 YNNKEL (reference sequence). V shed 3 bases and J 2 bases; nucleotides not matched to a gene: 6. There are 17 residues in the CDR3. The CDR3 reads CASSQKPGLAGAYEQYF. The DNA of the CDR3 is TGTGCCAGCAGCCAGAAGCCGGGACTAGCGGGGGCCTACGAGCAGTACTTC.

V usage is TRBV5-8 and J usage is TRBJ2-7, with 10 bases aligning to TRBD1. V lost 2 bases, J lost 7 bases, and 12 bases stayed unmatched. CDR1 and CDR2 from the germline V gene are SGHTS and YDEGEE. The length of the CDR3 is 16 residues. In DNA form, the CDR3 reads TGTGCCAGCAGCTTCCTAACCGGGACAGGGGTCGGGGAGCAGTACTTC. It translates to CASSFLTGTGVGEQYF.

A remark on this clone: Other nucleotide sequences in the sample specify the same CDR3. The rearrangement links TRBV9 to TRBJ1-2; 7 nucleotides align to TRBD1. After removal of 2 bases from V and 8 bases from J, the junction contained 6 bases not matched to a gene. Germline-derived CDR1 and CDR2 are SGDLS and YYNGEE. The CDR3 runs 13 residues. The CDR3 protein is CASSVVGGVGYTF. The CDR3 DNA reads TGTGCCAGCAGCGTGGTAGGGGGCGTGGGCTACACCTTC.